The 21 T cell receptor beta chains given below trace back to one sample, sequenced in a study of beta chain features in type 1 diabetes. Study-wide findings and caveats: TCRB CDR3s were moderately but significantly shorter in Type 1 diabetes patients in all four CD4+ subsets.

TCRB transcripts that were expressed got sequenced, as all of the isolated RNA had been reverse transcribed. The repertoire was sequenced with immunoSEQ multiplex PCR; TCRdb's copy has only in-frame clones and lacks some. Here the sample spans roughly 260,000 clones, just over 20% being singletons. Their antigens remain unidentified. Sequenced material: naive CD4+ T cells from blood. All receptors derive from a woman aged 40 to 55 with type 1 diabetes.

A few counts support this clone. The V call is TRBV9, the J call TRBJ2-4; D is unclear. The V end lost 0 bases, the J end lost 2 bases, and 12 bases lay between the germline ends. The CDR3 loop spans 16 amino acids. Germline V lookup: CDR1 SGDLS, CDR2 YYNGEE. CDR3 bases: TGTGCCAGCAGCGTAGCTCCAGGTTCGTCCAAAAACATTCAGTACTTC. Its translation: CASSVAPGSSKNIQYF. The full variable domain, in which reference TRBV9 and TRBJ2-4 provide the parts outside the CDR3, is DSGVTQTPKHLITATGQRVTLRCSPRSGDLSVYWYQQSLDQGLQFLIQYYNGEERAKGNILERFSAQQFPDLHSELNLSSLELGDSALYFCASSVAPGSSKNIQYFGAGTRLSVL.

The V and J genes are TRBV9 and TRBJ1-3; the D gene is possibly TRBD1 (6 bases). From germline, CDR1 is SGDLS and CDR2 YYNGEE. Trimming took off 3 bases at V and 0 bases at J, with 16 bases between the two ends. The CDR3 contains 17 residues. The DNA for the CDR3 is TGTGCCAGCAGCGACCCTTGGACAGCCAGCTCTGGAAACACCATATATTTT. It encodes CASSDPWTASSGNTIYF.

The chain combines TRBV10-3 with TRBJ1-5; 7 nucleotides align to TRBD1. This CDR3 has 15 residues. Germline CDR1 is ENHRY and CDR2 is SYGVKD. V shed 0 bases and J 6 bases; nucleotides not matched to a gene: 5. CDR3 sequence (DNA): TGTGCCATCAGTGAGTCAGGGGGCGAGGTTCAGCCCCAGCATTTT. Its protein product is CAISESGGEVQPQHF.

This clone was picked up a small number of times. The CDR3 DNA is TGTGCCAGCGGCGACGACAGGGCGGCTAATGAAAAACTGTTTTTT. It codes for CASGDDRAANEKLFF. V usage is TRBV7-9 and J usage is TRBJ1-4, with TRBD1 identical over 7 bases. CDR1 and CDR2 (germline): SEHNR, FQNEAQ (reference sequence). The J segment lost 3 bases and the V segment lost 8 bases, leaving 9 bases of the junction unmatched. The CDR3 extends over 15 amino acids.

This clone was observed a few times. The same CDR3 also results from other DNA sequences found in this sample. CDR3 coding DNA: TGTGCCAGCAGCGCGGAAGAGACCCAGTACTTC. It yields the protein CASSAEETQYF. The V call is TRBV9, the J call TRBJ2-5; D remains unclear. Looked up from germline, CDR1 is SGDLS and CDR2 is YYNGEE. The CDR3 covers 11 residues. Trimming left V 3 bases short and J 3 bases short, with 3 bases between.

For this clone: Its ends do not fully match the called genes, so a read error is possible. The rearrangement uses TRBV5-1 and TRBJ1-1, with D tentatively TRBD1 (6 bases). The length of the CDR3 is 14 residues. CDR1 SGHRS and CDR2 YFSETQ come from the germline V gene. CDR3 DNA sequence: TGCGCCAGCAGCTTCCTCACCGGGACACCCTTCTGGGTCTTT. Amino acid sequence: CASSFLTGTPFWVF.

This chain joins TRBV9 and TRBJ1-1; TRBD1 might be the D (6 bases). The length of the CDR3 is 14 residues. V shed 0 bases and J shed 5 bases, with 11 bases lying between them. Germline CDR1 is SGDLS and CDR2 is YYNGEE. The CDR3 spells CASSVGTGITEAFF. The CDR3 nucleotides are TGTGCCAGCAGCGTAGGTACAGGGATTACTGAAGCTTTCTTT.

The chain recombines TRBV9 with TRBJ2-2, with 9 bases lining up with TRBD2. V shed 4 bases and J 2 bases; nucleotides not matched to a gene: 3. Per germline, CDR1 SGDLS and CDR2 YYNGEE. This CDR3 contains 15 residues. This chain's CDR3 is CASSLGTSNTGELFF. The CDR3 nucleotides read TGTGCCAGCAGCCTAGGGACTAGCAACACCGGGGAGCTGTTTTTT. Together with reference TRBV9 and TRBJ2-2, the CDR3 gives the full variable domain: DSGVTQTPKHLITATGQRVTLRCSPRSGDLSVYWYQQSLDQGLQFLIQYYNGEERAKGNILERFSAQQFPDLHSELNLSSLELGDSALYFCASSLGTSNTGELFFGEGSRLTVL.

This clone has only a few counts. The V and J genes are TRBV5-8 and TRBJ1-6; possibly TRBD1 for D (6 bases). The CDR3 is 15 residues long. V shed 7 bases and J shed 5 bases, with 16 bases lying between them. Germline CDR1 and CDR2: SGHTS and YDEGEE. In nucleotides, the CDR3 is TGTGCCAGCCGGGTACAGGGTCGGGATAATTCACCCCTCCACTTT. The encoded protein is CASRVQGRDNSPLHF.

This clone has a handful of counts. This chain connects TRBV19 to TRBJ1-1; D is ambiguous. CDR3 length: 14 residues. V was cut by 6 bases and J by 1 base, with 12 bases left in between. Germline assignment: CDR1 LNHDA and CDR2 SQIVND (reference sequence). CDR3 region: CASRKQSANTEAFF. CDR3 nucleotides: TGTGCCAGTAGAAAACAAAGTGCGAACACTGAAGCTTTCTTT.

The gene calls are TRBV7-2 and TRBJ2-5, with TRBD2 as a possible D gene (6 bases). Germline values: CDR1 SGHTA, CDR2 FQGNSA. The CDR3 runs to 14 residues. Trimming shortened V by 3 bases and J by 4 bases, and 12 bases separated the two germline ends. CDR3 nucleotides: TGTGCCAGCAGCTTCGCGGCGGGGACAGAGACCCAGTACTTC. Protein sequence: CASSFAAGTETQYF.

J is TRBJ2-1 and V is TRBV19, with TRBD1 matching over 12 bases. This CDR3 comprises 13 residues. Germline V gives CDR1 LNHDA, CDR2 SQIVND (reference sequence). Trimming took 11 bases from V and 8 from J; bases not matched to a gene: 7. The CDR3 region has the DNA TGTGCCTCAAACCGGGACAGGGGGCATGAGCAGTTCTTC. Its protein is CASNRDRGHEQFF.

This clone was seen only a few times. The chain carries TRBV6-5 and TRBJ2-5, with TRBD1 matching 9 bases. There are 13 residues in the CDR3. In germline, CDR1 is MNHEY, CDR2 SVGAGI. V lost 10 bases and J lost 5; bases outside the gene matches: 8. This CDR3 is CAIRDRESETQYF. In nucleotides, the CDR3 is TGTGCCATCCGGGACAGGGAATCGGAGACCCAGTACTTC.

This clone occurred a few times. This chain uses TRBV7-3 with TRBJ2-1; D might be TRBD2 (5 bases). Trimming removed 1 base at V and 9 bases at J, with 16 bases between. The CDR3 extends over 15 amino acids. Germline V lookup: CDR1 SGHTA, CDR2 FQGTGA. Here the CDR3 DNA reads TGTGCCAGCAGCTTAAATTCTCCGTCGGCGGGTGAGCAGTTCTTC. Amino acids: CASSLNSPSAGEQFF.

This sequence joins TRBV13 and TRBJ2-5; 13 positions match TRBD2. This CDR3 is 17 amino acids long. The germline CDR1 and CDR2 sequences are PRHDT and FYEKMQ (reference sequence). J was trimmed by 1 base and V by 3 bases; bases with no gene match: 5. CDR3 nucleotide sequence: TGTGCCAGCAGCTTCCCCGGGACTAGCGGGGCCCAAGAGACCCAGTACTTC. Its protein is CASSFPGTSGAQETQYF.

This clone occurred once. This chain joins TRBV9 and TRBJ1-3; D gene uncertain. Germline loops: CDR1 SGDLS, CDR2 YYNGEE. The CDR3 has 16 residues. V was trimmed by 0 bases and J by 0 bases, leaving 10 bases between them. The CDR3 sequence: CASSVGTVRSGNTIYF. The CDR3 DNA sequence: TGTGCCAGCAGCGTAGGAACGGTACGCTCTGGAAACACCATATATTTT.

This clone has a handful of counts. The chain is built from TRBV5-4 and TRBJ2-5; D possibly corresponds to TRBD1 (6 bases). This CDR3 is 14 amino acids long. Germline V CDR1 and CDR2: SGHNT, YYREEE (reference sequence). V lost 4 bases and J lost 1, with 11 bases in between. The CDR3 bases are TGTGCCAGCAGCCTAAAGGACAGCCAAGAGACCCAGTACTTC. It translates to CASSLKDSQETQYF.

This clone was counted between two and nine times. This chain joins TRBV2 and TRBJ1-2, with TRBD1 identical over 8 bases. Germline trimming cut 3 bases from V and 5 bases from J; bases unmatched to any gene: 2. Looked up from germline, CDR1 is SNHLY and CDR2 is FYNNEI. CDR3 length: 13 residues. This CDR3 is CASSEDRDYGYTF. The CDR3, as DNA: TGTGCCAGCAGTGAGGACAGGGATTATGGCTACACCTTC.

In this sample, this clone turned up a few times. The rearrangement joins TRBV30 to TRBJ1-1, with D possibly being TRBD1 (5 bases). The CDR3 contains 13 residues. Deletions cut 2 bases from V and 5 bases from J, with 12 bases between. The germline V gene has CDR1 GTSNPN and CDR2 SVGIG (reference sequence). The CDR3 nucleotides read TGTGCCTGGAGTTTAGGGGCTCTTACTGAAGCTTTCTTT. Its protein product is CAWSLGALTEAFF.

This clone was detected a few times. V gene TRBV7-9 combines with J gene TRBJ1-1; no firm D call. V was pared by 7 bases and J by 4 bases, with 13 bases between. The CDR3 runs to 13 residues. CDR1 and CDR2 (germline): SEHNR, FQNEAQ (reference sequence). CDR3 in amino acids: CASTAVASTEAFF. The CDR3 coding sequence is TGTGCCAGCACCGCAGTGGCTAGCACTGAAGCTTTCTTT.

The rearrangement joins TRBV18 to TRBJ2-7; 7 bases are shared with TRBD1. Germline V lookup: CDR1 KGHSH, CDR2 LQKENI. This CDR3 comprises 15 residues. V was clipped by 4 bases and J by 0 bases; unmatched bases: 6. The CDR3 DNA reads as TGTGCCAGCTCACAAAACCGGGACAGCTCCTACGAGCAGTACTTC. It encodes CASSQNRDSSYEQYF.